The 5 T cell receptor beta chains below were found in one sample sequenced in a study of blood T cell repertoires in COVID-19. Produced via immunoSEQ multiplex PCR; TCRdb's table is partial and in-frame only. The data show about 230,000 clones, roughly 80% seen once. The sample taken for sequencing was peripheral blood. The origin of the receptors is a woman of 80 years or more with active or convalescent COVID-19.

The chain has TRBV4-2 and TRBJ2-3; 8 bases fit TRBD2. CDR1 and CDR2 from the germline V gene are LGHNA and YNFKEQ. CDR3 length: 17 residues. With 0 bases clipped from V and 2 bases from J, the junction kept 7 bases outside the gene matches. The CDR3 nucleotides read TGTGCCAGCAGCCAAGACGGACCGGGGGGGACCACAGATACGCAGTATTTT. Its protein product is CASSQDGPGGTTDTQYF.

The J gene is TRBJ1-1, the V gene TRBV5-1; 10 bases fit TRBD1. Germline V gene sequence: CDR1 SGHRS, CDR2 YFSETQ. This CDR3 has 14 amino acids. V shed 3 bases and J 4 bases; nucleotides not matched to a gene: 3. CDR3 loop: CASSSRTGGTEAFF. CDR3 coding DNA: TGCGCCAGCAGCTCCAGGACAGGGGGCACTGAAGCTTTCTTT.

CDR3 in DNA: TGTGCCACCAGTGATTCCGGACTAGGTGCGGTCACCGGGGAGCTGTTTTTT. Translation: CATSDSGLGAVTGELFF. The chain carries TRBV24-1 and TRBJ2-2, with TRBD2 matching 7 bases. The junction had 9 bases not matched to a gene; V was cut back by 2 bases and J by 4 bases. The CDR3 spans 17 residues. CDR1 is KGHDR, CDR2 SFDVKD, per germline.

In nucleotides, the CDR3 is TGTGCCAGTAGTATAGGGGGCCCAGGGATTCAGCCCCAGCATTTT. It translates to CASSIGGPGIQPQHF. The chain combines TRBV19 with TRBJ1-5; D may be TRBD1 (5 bases). CDR1 is LNHDA and CDR2 is SQIVND in the germline V gene (reference sequence). The CDR3 totals 15 residues. V was shortened by 1 base and J by 6 bases, with 13 bases between the two germline ends.

Only one count was recorded for this clone. The V gene is TRBV5-8, the J gene TRBJ2-4; 8 bases are shared with TRBD2. CDR3 length: 15 residues. The germline gives CDR1 SGHTS, CDR2 YDEGEE. V trimming: 0 bases; J trimming: 1 base; junction bases outside the gene matches: 0. This CDR3 reads CASSLGLAAKNIQYF. CDR3 DNA: TGTGCCAGCAGCTTGGGACTAGCGGCCAAAAACATTCAGTACTTC.